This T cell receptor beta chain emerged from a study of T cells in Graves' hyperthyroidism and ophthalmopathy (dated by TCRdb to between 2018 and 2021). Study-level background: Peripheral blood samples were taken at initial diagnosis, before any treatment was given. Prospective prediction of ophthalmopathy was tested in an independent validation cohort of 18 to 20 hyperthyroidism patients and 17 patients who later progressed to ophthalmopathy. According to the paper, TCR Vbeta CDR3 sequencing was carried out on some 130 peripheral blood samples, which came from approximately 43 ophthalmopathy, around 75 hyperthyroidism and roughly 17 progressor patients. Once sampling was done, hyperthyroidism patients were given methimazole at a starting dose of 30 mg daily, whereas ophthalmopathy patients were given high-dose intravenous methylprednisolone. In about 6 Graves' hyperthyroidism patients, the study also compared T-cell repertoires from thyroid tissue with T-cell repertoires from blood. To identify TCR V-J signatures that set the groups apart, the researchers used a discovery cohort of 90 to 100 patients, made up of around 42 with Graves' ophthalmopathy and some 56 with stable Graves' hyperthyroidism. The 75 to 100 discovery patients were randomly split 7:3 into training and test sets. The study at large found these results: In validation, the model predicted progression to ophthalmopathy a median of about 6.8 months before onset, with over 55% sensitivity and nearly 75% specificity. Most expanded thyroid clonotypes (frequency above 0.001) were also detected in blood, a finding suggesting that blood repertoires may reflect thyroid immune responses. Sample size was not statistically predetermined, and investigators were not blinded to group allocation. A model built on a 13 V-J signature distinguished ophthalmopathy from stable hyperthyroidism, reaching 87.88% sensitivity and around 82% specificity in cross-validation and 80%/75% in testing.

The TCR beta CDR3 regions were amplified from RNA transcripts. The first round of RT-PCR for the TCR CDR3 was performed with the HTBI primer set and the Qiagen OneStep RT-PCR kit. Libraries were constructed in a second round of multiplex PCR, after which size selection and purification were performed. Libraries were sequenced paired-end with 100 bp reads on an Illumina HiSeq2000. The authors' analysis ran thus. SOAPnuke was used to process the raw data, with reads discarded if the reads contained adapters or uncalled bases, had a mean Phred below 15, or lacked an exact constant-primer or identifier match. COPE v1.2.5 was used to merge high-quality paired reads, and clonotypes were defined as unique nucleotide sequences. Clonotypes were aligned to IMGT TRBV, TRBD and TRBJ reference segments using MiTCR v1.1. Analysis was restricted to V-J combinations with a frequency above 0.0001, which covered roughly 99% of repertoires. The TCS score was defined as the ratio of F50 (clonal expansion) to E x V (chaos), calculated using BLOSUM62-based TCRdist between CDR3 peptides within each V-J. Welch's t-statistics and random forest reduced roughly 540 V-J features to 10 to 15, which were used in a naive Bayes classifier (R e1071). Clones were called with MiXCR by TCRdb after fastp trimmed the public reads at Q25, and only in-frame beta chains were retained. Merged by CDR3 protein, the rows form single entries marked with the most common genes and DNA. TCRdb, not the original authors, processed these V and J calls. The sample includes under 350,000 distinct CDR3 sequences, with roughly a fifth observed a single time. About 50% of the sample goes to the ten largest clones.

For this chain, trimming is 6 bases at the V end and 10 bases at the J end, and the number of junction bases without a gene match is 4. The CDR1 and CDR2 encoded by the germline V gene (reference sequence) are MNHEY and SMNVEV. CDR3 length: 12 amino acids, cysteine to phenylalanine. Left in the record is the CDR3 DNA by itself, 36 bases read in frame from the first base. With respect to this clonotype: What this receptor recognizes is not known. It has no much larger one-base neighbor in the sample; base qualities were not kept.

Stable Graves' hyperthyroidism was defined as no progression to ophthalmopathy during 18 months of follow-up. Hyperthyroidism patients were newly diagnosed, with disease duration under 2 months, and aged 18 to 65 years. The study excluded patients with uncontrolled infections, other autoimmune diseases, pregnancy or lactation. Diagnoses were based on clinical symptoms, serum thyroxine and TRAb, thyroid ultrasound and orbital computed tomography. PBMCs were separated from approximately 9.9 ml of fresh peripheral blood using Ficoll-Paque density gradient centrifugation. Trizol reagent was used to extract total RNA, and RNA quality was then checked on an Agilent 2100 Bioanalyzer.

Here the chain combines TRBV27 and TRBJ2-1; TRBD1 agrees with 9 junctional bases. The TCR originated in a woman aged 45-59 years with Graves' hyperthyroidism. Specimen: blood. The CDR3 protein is CASSRDRVEQFF. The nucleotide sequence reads TGTGCCAGCAGCCGGGACAGGGTCGAGCAGTTCTTC.